The clone carrying this T cell receptor beta chain has a single count. This record belongs to a study of control samples from healthy donors and cancer patients. Sequenced by immunoSEQ multiplex PCR; TCRdb stores in-frame clones only, minus some. The sample has almost 85,000 clones; 84% are singletons. Germline-derived CDR1 and CDR2 are MNHEY and SVGAGI. V trimming: 8 bases; J trimming: 2 bases; junction bases outside the gene matches: 9. The CDR3 has 14 amino acids. The clonotype was recovered from a man in his fifties or sixties with head and neck cancer. The chain links TRBV6-5 to TRBJ2-7, with 7 bases lining up with TRBD1. The sample taken for sequencing was PBMCs. The CDR3 is CASRVGQRAYEQYF. The CDR3 DNA reads TGTGCCAGCCGAGTGGGACAGCGAGCCTACGAGCAGTACTTC.